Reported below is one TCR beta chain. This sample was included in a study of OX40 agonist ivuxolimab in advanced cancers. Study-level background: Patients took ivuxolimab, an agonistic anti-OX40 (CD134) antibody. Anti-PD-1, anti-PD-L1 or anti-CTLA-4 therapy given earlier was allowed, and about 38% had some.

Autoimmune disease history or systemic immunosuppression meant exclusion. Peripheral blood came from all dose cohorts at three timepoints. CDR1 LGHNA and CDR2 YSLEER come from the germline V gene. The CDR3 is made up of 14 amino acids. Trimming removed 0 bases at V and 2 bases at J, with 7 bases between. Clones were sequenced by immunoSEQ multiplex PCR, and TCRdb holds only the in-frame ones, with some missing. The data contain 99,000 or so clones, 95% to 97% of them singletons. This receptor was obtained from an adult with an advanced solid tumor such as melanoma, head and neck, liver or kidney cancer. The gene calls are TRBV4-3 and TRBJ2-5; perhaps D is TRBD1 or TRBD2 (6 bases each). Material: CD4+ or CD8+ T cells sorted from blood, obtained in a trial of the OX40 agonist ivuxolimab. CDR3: CASSQEGGQETQYF. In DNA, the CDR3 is TGCGCCAGCAGCCAAGAAGGGGGGCAAGAGACCCAGTACTTC.